The TCR beta chain under discussion was sequenced for a study of human T cells and chemical hapten exposure. TCRdb analysed the RACE reads with MiXCR anew, one entry per CDR3 protein. The sample contains about 180,000 distinct CDR3 sequences, around 30% of which appear only once. The CDR3 has 14 amino acids. CDR1 is SQVTM and CDR2 is ANQGSEA in the germline V gene. V trimming: 3 bases; J trimming: 7 bases; junction bases outside the gene matches: 9. The time point denotes: pre-sensitization, week 0. The treatment here: therapeutic diphenylcyclopropenone sensitization with weekly scalp DPC. The chain employs TRBV29-1 and TRBJ2-1, with TRBD1 identical over 7 bases. The source was whole blood, collected in connection with sensitization to the hapten diphenylcyclopropenone (DPC). The receptor was isolated from a woman aged 25-40 years with alopecia areata. Some clones in this sample may be carry-over from other donors' samples. CDR3 sequence reads: CSVELSQGVNEQFF. CDR3 DNA: TGCAGCGTTGAGTTGTCCCAGGGGGTAAATGAGCAGTTCTTC.